These 18 T cell receptor delta chains share one sample of origin, sequenced in a study of DNA immune sequencing with unique molecular identifiers. A 32-plex genomic DNA assay used primers for all 8 TRDV and 4 TRDJ genes. A 12-nucleotide UMI was added during about 3 barcoding PCR cycles before adapter PCR. TCRdb reran clone calling via CATT on the multiplex PCR reads. Of about 800 delta-chain clones in the sample, approximately 3% were seen once. Sequenced input: gamma-delta T cells from PBMCs. These receptors were taken from a human donor in good health.

This clone was found a few times. The TCRdb protein comes from a much larger clone and disagrees with this DNA's translation at residue 4, likely due to a read error; the protein given here is derived from the DNA. This chain uses TRDV2 with TRDJ1, with 10 bases aligning to TRDD3. Germline values: CDR1 GEAIGNYY, CDR2 EKD. This CDR3 comprises 16 residues. The junction had 13 bases not matched to a gene; V was cut back by 6 bases and J by 4 bases. DNA for the CDR3: TGTGCCTGTAACGGAATGGGGGATACTAAGGTCGATAAACTCATCTTT. Translation gives CACNGMGDTKVDKLIF.

By sample share, this clone is large. Other DNA sequences of this sample code for an identical CDR3. The rearrangement links TRDV2 to TRDJ1, with 8 bases fitting TRDD3. The CDR3 runs 15 residues. With 0 bases clipped from V and 7 bases from J, the junction kept 9 bases outside the gene matches. Germline values: CDR1 GEAIGNYY, CDR2 EKD. CDR3 sequence reads: CACDTVGGYLGKLIF. The CDR3 nucleotides are TGTGCCTGTGACACCGTCGGGGGATATTTGGGTAAACTCATCTTT.

Remarks on this clone: A read error likely explains why the TCRdb protein, taken from a much larger clone, differs from this DNA's translation at residue 18; the protein shown is translated from the DNA. This chain links TRDV2 with TRDJ1; the match to TRDD3 covers 13 bases. This CDR3 comprises 20 residues. CDR1 is GEAIGNYY and CDR2 is EKD in the germline V gene. CDR3 sequence: CACDKVGFQLGDTRTDKPIF. The CDR3 nucleotides are TGTGCCTGTGACAAGGTGGGCTTTCAACTGGGGGATACGCGCACCGATAAACCCATCTTT.

With regard to this clone: TCRdb lists the protein of a much larger clone for this DNA, which differs at residue 10, so this is likely a read error; the protein given here is translated from the DNA itself. The gene calls are TRDV2 and TRDJ1; no firm D call. The V end was cut by 4 bases, the J end by 0 bases, with 26 bases between. Germline V gives CDR1 GEAIGNYY, CDR2 EKD. The CDR3 spans 19 residues. The CDR3 here is CACDTLPHLAGAHTDKLIF. CDR3 coding DNA: TGTGCCTGTGATACTCTCCCCCACCTTGCAGGAGCCCACACCGATAAACTCATCTTT.

Remarks on this clone: The identical CDR3 is also encoded by other nucleotide sequences in the sample. The V and J genes are TRDV2 and TRDJ1, with 11 bases fitting TRDD3. The CDR3 has 20 amino acids. Per germline, CDR1 GEAIGNYY and CDR2 EKD. V was clipped by 1 base and J by 10 bases; unmatched bases: 25. CDR3 sequence: CACDTLAGGYLRGEPQVLIF. Written as DNA, the CDR3 is TGTGCCTGTGACACTCTAGCTGGGGGATACTTAAGGGGGGAGCCCCAAGTACTCATCTTT.

The table lists this clone with a few counts. With a far larger clone one base away, a read error is the likely cause. The sample carries other DNA sequences with the same CDR3. The CDR3 spells CACDPIGYTDKLIF. The CDR3, as DNA: TGTGCCTGCGACCCCATTGGGTACACCGATAAACTCATCTTT. The chain links TRDV2 to TRDJ1; no firm D call. With 7 bases removed from V and 0 bases from J, the gap between germline ends came to 14 bases. From germline, CDR1 is GEAIGNYY and CDR2 EKD. This CDR3 spans 14 amino acids.

This clone was detected a few times. The protein that TCRdb holds for this DNA derives from a much larger clone and differs from the translated DNA at residue 12, which likely indicates a read error; the protein shown here is translated from the DNA. This chain joins TRDV2 and TRDJ1, with 10 bases identical to TRDD3. Per germline, CDR1 GEAIGNYY and CDR2 EKD. This CDR3 is built from 16 residues. J was trimmed by 6 bases and V by 3 bases; bases with no gene match: 12. CDR3 sequence reads: CACDGMGDTKVNKLIF. Written as DNA, the CDR3 is TGTGCCTGTGACGGAATGGGGGATACTAAGGTCAATAAACTCATCTTT.

Points on this clone: TCRdb's listed protein matches a much larger clone and diverges from this DNA's translation at residue 16, likely through a read error; the protein shown comes from the DNA. The DNA for the CDR3 is TGTGCCTGTGACACTCTTTCTCCACTTGGGGGACGTTCAGATAAACACATCTTT. Its protein is CACDTLSPLGGRSDKHIF. The rearrangement uses TRDV2 and TRDJ1; 7 nucleotides line up with TRDD3. CDR1 is GEAIGNYY, CDR2 EKD, per germline. CDR3 length: 18 amino acids.

As for this clone: The translation of this DNA and the TCRdb protein of a much larger clone differ at residue 10, probably owing to a read error; the protein shown here is translated from the DNA. This rearrangement joins TRDV2 to TRDJ1; D is uncertain. CDR1 is GEAIGNYY, CDR2 EKD, per germline. The CDR3 runs to 14 residues. CDR3 bases: TGTGCCTGTGACCCCATTGGGTACACCGGTAAACTCATCTTT. Protein: CACDPIGYTGKLIF.

This clone was seen a few times. TCRdb lists the protein of a much larger clone for this DNA, which differs at residue 13, so this is likely a read error; the protein given here is translated from the DNA itself. The V call is TRDV2, the J call TRDJ1, with 11 bases identical to TRDD3. Germline lookup yields CDR1 GEAIGNYY and CDR2 EKD. CDR3 length: 18 amino acids. V lost 3 bases to trimming and J lost 5 bases; unmatched junction nucleotides: 16. Here the CDR3 reads CACDLLGDISPRPDKLIF. The CDR3 DNA reads TGTGCCTGTGACTTACTGGGGGATATAAGTCCGCGGCCTGATAAACTCATCTTT.

By share of the sample, this clone is large. The sample contains more than one DNA sequence encoding this CDR3. The chain combines TRDV2 with TRDJ1; 8 nucleotides line up with TRDD3. CDR3 length equals 15 residues. Losses at the gene ends were 1 base for V and 0 bases for J; bases not matched to a gene: 3. Germline V CDR1 and CDR2: GEAIGNYY, EKD. The DNA for the CDR3 is TGTGCCTGTGACACGCTGGGGGAGTACACCGATAAACTCATCTTT. Translation: CACDTLGEYTDKLIF.

A word on this clone: The likely explanation is a read error, given a far larger clone one base away. The sample contains more than one DNA sequence encoding this CDR3. The chain uses TRDV2 and TRDJ1; TRDD3 aligns across 12 bases. The V segment lost 0 bases and the J segment 9 bases; nucleotides outside the gene matches: 7. Germline lookup yields CDR1 GEAIGNYY and CDR2 EKD. This CDR3 comprises 15 residues. CDR3 nucleotide sequence: TGTGCCTGTGACACCCTAACTGGGGGATACAAGGAACTCATCTTT. Translation gives CACDTLTGGYKELIF.

On this clone itself: Given a far larger clone just one base away, this is likely a sequencing read error. Other DNA sequences in the sample encode the same CDR3. This chain joins TRDV2 and TRDJ1; 12 nucleotides agree with TRDD3. CDR3 size: 20 residues. In germline, CDR1 is GEAIGNYY, CDR2 EKD. After removal of 1 base from V and 14 bases from J, the junction contained 28 bases not matched to a gene. CDR3 sequence: CACDTLTGGYLRGEPQVLIF. As DNA, the CDR3 is TGTGCCTGTGACACATTAACTGGGGGATACTTAAGGGGGGAGCCCCAAGTACTTATCTTT.

Concerning this clone itself: Only one base separates this from a far larger clonotype, so it likely reflects a read error. The V gene is TRDV2, the J gene TRDJ1; 12 bases fit TRDD3. The ends lost 3 bases at V and 1 base at J; junction bases unmatched: 8. Germline CDR1 GEAIGNYY, CDR2 EKD. This CDR3 contains 17 residues. The CDR3 protein is CACDLWGIRECTDKLIF. CDR3 nucleotide sequence: TGTGCCTGTGACCTCTGGGGGATACGAGAGTGCACCGATAAACTCATCTTT.

This clone was observed a few times. The protein held in TCRdb is that of a much larger clone and does not match this DNA's translation at residue 6, likely because of a read error; the protein shown is translated from the DNA. The chain combines TRDV2 with TRDJ1; D perhaps matches TRDD3 (5 bases). V gave up 3 bases and J gave up 3 bases, with 25 bases separating them. The CDR3 sequence is 18 residues long. CDR1 is GEAIGNYY, CDR2 EKD, per germline. Here the CDR3 DNA reads TGTGCCTGTGACCACATGGGAGGGGGTTCGCGTACACCCGATAAACTCATCTTT. Residues: CACDHMGGGSRTPDKLIF.

Comment on this clone: A much larger clone differs by one base, so this may be a read error. CDR3 loop: CACDTPGGDKLIF. CDR3 bases: TGTGCCTGTGACACTCCGGGGGGCGATAAACTCATCTTT. The chain has TRDV2 and TRDJ1, with D maybe TRDD3 (5 bases). Trimming took 1 base from V and 4 from J, leaving 9 bases between them. This CDR3 comprises 13 residues. Germline assignment: CDR1 GEAIGNYY and CDR2 EKD.

This clone is judged medium-sized. The rearrangement uses TRDV2 and TRDJ1; 13 nucleotides match TRDD3. The germline V gene encodes CDR1 GEAIGNYY and CDR2 EKD. The ends lost 3 bases at V and 0 bases at J; junction bases unmatched: 15. This CDR3 is 20 amino acids long. CDR3 region: CACDEILGDTRKGDTDKLIF. The CDR3 nucleotides read TGTGCCTGTGACGAAATACTGGGGGATACGCGTAAGGGCGACACCGATAAACTCATCTTT.

This clone has only a few counts. A far more abundant clone sits one base away, making this likely a read error. The genes are TRDV2 and TRDJ1; the match to TRDD3 covers 8 bases. Germline CDR1 reads GEAIGNYY; CDR2 reads EKD. The CDR3 covers 17 residues. The DNA for the CDR3 is TGTGCCTGTGACACGATTAGCCTGGGGGAAAACACCGAAAAACTCATCTTT. Translated, it gives CACDTISLGENTEKLIF.